This paragraph covers one T cell receptor beta chain sequence. The antigen remains undetermined. This record comes from a study of T cell repertoires in aging, cancer and after chemotherapy. About the study: Repeat sampling of healthy donors over several months to years showed clear clonal overlap. The whole study produced a dataset of roughly 8.6 million TCR reads. Whole-study results and caveats: In cancer patients, declining TCR diversity with age involved lost richness and lost evenness. In each cancer cohort, median generation probability increased across chemotherapy, suggesting thymic output rebounded.

Multiplex touch-down PCR with TRB-A/B primers amplified rearranged V-D-J TRB sequences. In TCRdb, the multiplex PCR reads were re-called with MiXCR into one record per CDR3 protein. Of about 13,000 distinct CDR3 sequences listed, under 30% are singletons. With 7 bases clipped from V and 1 base from J, the junction kept 3 bases outside the gene matches. This CDR3 is built from 14 residues. Germline CDR1 reads WNHNN; CDR2 reads SYGVQD (reference sequence). Amplification of TCR beta used genomic DNA extracted from peripheral blood. The source is a human donor in good health. The sequencing sample was made of blood. The chain joins TRBV10-1 to TRBJ2-2, with 7 bases lining up with TRBD1. As DNA, the CDR3 is TGCGCCAGCACACAGGGGTTGAACACCGGGGAGCTGTTTTTT. Translating gives CASTQGLNTGELFF.